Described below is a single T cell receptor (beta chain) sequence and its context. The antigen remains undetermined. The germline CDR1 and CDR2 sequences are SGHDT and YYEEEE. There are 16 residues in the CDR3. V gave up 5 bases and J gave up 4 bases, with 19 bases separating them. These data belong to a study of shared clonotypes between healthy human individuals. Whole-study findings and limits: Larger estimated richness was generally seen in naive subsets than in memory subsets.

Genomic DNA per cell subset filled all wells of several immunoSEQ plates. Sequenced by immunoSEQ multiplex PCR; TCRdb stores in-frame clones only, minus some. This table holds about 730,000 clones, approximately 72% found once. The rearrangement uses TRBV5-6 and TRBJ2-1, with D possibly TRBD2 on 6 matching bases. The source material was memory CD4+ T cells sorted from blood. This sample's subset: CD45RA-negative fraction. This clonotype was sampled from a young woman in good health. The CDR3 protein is CASRELGGPAYNEQFF. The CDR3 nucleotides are TGTGCCAGCAGGGAATTGGGGGGTCCCGCTTACAATGAGCAGTTCTTC.